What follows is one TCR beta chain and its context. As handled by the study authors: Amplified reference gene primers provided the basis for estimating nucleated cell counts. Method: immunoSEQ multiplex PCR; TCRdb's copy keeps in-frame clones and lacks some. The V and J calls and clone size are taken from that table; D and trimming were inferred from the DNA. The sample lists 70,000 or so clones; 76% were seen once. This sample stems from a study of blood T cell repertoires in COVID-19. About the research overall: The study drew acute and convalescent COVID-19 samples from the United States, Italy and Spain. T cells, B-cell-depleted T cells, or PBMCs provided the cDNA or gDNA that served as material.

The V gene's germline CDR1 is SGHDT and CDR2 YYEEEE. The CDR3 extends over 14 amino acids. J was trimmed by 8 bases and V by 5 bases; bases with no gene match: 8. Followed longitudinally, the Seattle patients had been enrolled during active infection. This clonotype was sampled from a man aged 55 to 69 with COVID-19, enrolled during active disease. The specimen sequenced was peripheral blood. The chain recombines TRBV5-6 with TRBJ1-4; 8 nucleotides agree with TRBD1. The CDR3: CASRAGTGAEKLFF. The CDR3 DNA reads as TGTGCCAGCAGGGCCGGGACAGGAGCGGAAAAACTGTTTTTT.